This T cell receptor beta chain was found in a study of metastatic and nonmetastatic thyroid tumors. Study in general: Repertoires were compared across blood and tumor or nodule tissue from malignant and benign thyroid patients.

Study-level findings and limits: A significant increase in TCR beta diversity was reportedly seen in malignant thyroid tumors relative to benign nodules, in blood and tumor.

Every patient underwent thyroid surgery untreated. Under the authors' procedure: Variation in CDR3 across clinicopathological groups served as the basis for constructing a distant-metastasis classifier in papillary thyroid cancer. MiXCR was used by TCRdb to re-call the PCR reads. The V and J calls reflect TCRdb's pipeline rather than the authors' work. The table includes 25,000 to 35,000 clones, 10% to 12% detected once. This clone was detected ten times or more. Its antigen is unidentified. The TCR was taken from a female donor with papillary thyroid cancer or a benign thyroid nodule (not recorded which). Some clones in this sample may be carry-over from other donors' samples. Sequences were obtained from blood.

The CDR3 nucleotides are TGTGCCAGCAGAGCGGACAGGGGGACTGCCGAGCAGTACTTC. Its translation is CASRADRGTAEQYF. The chain employs TRBV28 and TRBJ2-7; 10 nucleotides line up with TRBD1. CDR1 is MDHEN and CDR2 is SYDVKM in the germline V gene. The J segment lost 6 bases and the V segment lost 6 bases, leaving 8 bases of the junction unmatched. This CDR3 spans 14 amino acids.